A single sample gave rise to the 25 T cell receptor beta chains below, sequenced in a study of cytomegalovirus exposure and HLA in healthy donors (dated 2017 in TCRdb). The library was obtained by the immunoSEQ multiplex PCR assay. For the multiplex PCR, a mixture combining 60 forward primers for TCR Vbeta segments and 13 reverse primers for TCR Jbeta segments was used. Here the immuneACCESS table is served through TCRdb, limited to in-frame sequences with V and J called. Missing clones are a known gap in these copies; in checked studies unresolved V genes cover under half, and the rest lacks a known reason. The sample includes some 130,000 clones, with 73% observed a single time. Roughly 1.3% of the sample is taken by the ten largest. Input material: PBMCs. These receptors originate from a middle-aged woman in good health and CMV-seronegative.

This CDR3 is CASSINAGGQETQYF. For the CDR3, the DNA is TGTGCCAGTAGTATTAATGCGGGGGGGCAAGAGACCCAGTACTTC. The chain links TRBV19 to TRBJ2-5, with 9 bases matching TRBD2. Looked up from germline, CDR1 is LNHDA and CDR2 is SQIVND (reference sequence). CDR3 size: 15 residues. Germline trimming cut 3 bases from V and 2 bases from J; bases unmatched to any gene: 4.

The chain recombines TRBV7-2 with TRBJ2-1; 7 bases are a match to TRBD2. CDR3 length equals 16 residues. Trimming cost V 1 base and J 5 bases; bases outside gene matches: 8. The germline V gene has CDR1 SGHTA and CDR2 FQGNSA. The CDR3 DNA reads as TGTGCCAGCAGCTTAGAGCGGGGCCGCGGGGACAATGAGCAGTTCTTC. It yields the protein CASSLERGRGDNEQFF.

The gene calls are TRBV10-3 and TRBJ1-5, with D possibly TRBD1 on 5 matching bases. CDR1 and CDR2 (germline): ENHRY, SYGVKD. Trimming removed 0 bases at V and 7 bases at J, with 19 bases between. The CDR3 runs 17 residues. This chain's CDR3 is CAISESGPGKDMQPQHF. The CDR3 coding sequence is TGTGCCATCAGTGAGTCGGGGCCAGGGAAAGATATGCAGCCCCAGCATTTT.

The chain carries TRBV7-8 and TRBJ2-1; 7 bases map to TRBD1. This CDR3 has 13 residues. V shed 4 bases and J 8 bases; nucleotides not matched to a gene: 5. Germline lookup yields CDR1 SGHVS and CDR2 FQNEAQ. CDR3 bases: TGTGCCAGCAGCTGGACGACAGGGTATGAGCAGTTCTTC. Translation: CASSWTTGYEQFF.

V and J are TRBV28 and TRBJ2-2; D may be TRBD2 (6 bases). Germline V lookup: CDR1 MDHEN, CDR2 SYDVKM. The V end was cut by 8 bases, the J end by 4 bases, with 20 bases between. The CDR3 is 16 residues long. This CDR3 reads CASASRLDGSTGELFF. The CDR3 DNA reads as TGTGCCAGCGCCTCAAGACTAGACGGAAGCACCGGGGAGCTGTTTTTT.

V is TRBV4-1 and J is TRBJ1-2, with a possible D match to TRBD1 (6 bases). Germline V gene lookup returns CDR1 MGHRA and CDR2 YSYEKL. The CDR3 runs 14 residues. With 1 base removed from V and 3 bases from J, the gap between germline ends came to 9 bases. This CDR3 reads CASSQVKGDYGYTF. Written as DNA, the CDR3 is TGCGCCAGCAGCCAAGTAAAGGGGGACTATGGCTACACCTTC.

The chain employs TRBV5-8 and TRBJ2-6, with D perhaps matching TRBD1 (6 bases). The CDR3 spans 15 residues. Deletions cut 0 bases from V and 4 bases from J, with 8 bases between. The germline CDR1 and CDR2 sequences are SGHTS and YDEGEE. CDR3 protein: CASSLDRVGANVLTF. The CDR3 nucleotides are TGTGCCAGCAGCTTGGACAGGGTGGGGGCCAACGTCCTGACTTTC.

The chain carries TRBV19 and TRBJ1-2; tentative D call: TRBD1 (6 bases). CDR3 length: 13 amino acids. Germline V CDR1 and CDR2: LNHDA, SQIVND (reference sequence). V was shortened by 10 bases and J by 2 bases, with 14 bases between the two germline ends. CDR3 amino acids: CATQGQGNYGYTF. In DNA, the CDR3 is TGTGCCACCCAGGGCCAGGGGAACTATGGCTACACCTTC.

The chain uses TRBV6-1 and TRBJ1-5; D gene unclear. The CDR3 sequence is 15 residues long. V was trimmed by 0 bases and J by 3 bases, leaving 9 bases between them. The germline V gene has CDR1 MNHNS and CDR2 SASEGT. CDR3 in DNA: TGTGCCAGCAGTGAAGCGCGGCGGATCAATCAGCCCCAGCATTTT. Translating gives CASSEARRINQPQHF.

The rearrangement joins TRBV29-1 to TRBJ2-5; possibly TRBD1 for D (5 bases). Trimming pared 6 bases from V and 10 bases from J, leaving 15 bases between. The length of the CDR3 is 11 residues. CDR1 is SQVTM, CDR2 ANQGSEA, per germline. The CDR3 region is CSVRMGRVQYF. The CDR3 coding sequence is TGCAGCGTCCGAATGGGCAGGGTCCAGTACTTC.

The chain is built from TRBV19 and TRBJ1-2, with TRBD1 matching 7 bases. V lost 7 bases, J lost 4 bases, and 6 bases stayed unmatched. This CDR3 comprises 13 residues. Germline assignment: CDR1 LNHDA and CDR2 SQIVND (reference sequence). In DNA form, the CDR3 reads TGTGCCAGTACACCCGGGACAGTCTATGGCTACACCTTC. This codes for CASTPGTVYGYTF.

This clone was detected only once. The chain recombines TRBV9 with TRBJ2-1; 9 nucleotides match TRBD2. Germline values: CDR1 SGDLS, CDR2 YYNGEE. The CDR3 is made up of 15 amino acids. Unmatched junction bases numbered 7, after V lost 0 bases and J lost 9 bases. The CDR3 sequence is CASSVDSGGYGEQFF. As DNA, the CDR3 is TGTGCCAGCAGCGTAGATAGCGGGGGTTATGGTGAGCAGTTCTTC.

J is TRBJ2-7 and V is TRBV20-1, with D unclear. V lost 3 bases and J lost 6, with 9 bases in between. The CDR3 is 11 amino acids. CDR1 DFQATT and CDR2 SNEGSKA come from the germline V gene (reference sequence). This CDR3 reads CSARFLGEQYV. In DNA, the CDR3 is TGCAGTGCTAGGTTCCTAGGCGAGCAGTACGTC.

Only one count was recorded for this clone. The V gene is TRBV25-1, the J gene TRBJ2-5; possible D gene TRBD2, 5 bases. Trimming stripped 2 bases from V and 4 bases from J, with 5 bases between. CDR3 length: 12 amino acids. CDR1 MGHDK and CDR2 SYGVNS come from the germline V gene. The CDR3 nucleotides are TGTGCCAGCAGTGAAGCGGGAGAGACCCAGTACTTC. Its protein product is CASSEAGETQYF.

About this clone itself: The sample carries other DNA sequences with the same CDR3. The CDR3 DNA reads as TGTGCCAGCAGCTCGCAGGGGAACACTGAAGCTTTCTTT. Protein product: CASSSQGNTEAFF. This chain joins TRBV7-9 and TRBJ1-1, with D possibly TRBD1 on 5 matching bases. CDR1 and CDR2 from the germline V gene are SEHNR and FQNEAQ (reference sequence). This CDR3 contains 13 residues. V was trimmed by 4 bases and J by 1 base, leaving 7 bases between them.

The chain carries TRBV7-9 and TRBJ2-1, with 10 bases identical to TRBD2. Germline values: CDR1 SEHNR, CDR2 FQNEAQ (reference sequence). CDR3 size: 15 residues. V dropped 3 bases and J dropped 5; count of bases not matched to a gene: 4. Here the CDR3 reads CASSFSGGNDNEQFF. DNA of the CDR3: TGTGCCAGCAGCTTTAGCGGGGGGAACGACAATGAGCAGTTCTTC.

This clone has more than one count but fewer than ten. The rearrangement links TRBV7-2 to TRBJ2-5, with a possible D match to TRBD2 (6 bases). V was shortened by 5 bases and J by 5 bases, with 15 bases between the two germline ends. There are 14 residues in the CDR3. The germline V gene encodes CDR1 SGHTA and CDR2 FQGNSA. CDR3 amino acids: CASSHGDSLETQYF. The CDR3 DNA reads TGTGCCAGCAGCCATGGGGACTCGTTGGAGACCCAGTACTTC.

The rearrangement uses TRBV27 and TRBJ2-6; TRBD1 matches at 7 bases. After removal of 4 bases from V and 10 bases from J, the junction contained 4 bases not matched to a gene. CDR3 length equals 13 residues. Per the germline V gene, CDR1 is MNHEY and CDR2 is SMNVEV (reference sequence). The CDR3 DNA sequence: TGTGCCAGCAGTTCTCCGACAGGGAACGTCCTGACTTTC. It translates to CASSSPTGNVLTF. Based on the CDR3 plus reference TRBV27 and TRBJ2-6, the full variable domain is EAQVTQNPRYLITVTGKKLTVTCSQNMNHEYMSWYRQDPGLGLRQIYYSMNVEVTDKGDVPEGYKVSRKEKRNFPLILESPSPNQTSLYFCASSSPTGNVLTFGAGSRLTVL.

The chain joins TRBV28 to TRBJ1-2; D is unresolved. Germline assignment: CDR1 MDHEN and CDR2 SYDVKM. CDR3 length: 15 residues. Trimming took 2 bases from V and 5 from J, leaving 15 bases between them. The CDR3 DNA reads TGTGCCAGCAGTTTAGAGCGGACCGCCTTATATGGCTACACCTTC. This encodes CASSLERTALYGYTF.

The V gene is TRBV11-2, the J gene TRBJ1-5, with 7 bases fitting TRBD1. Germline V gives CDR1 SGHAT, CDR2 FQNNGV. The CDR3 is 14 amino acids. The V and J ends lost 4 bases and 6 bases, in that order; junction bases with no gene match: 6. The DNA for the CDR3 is TGTGCCAGCAGCTCTAGGACAGGTGGTCAGCCCCAGCATTTT. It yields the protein CASSSRTGGQPQHF.

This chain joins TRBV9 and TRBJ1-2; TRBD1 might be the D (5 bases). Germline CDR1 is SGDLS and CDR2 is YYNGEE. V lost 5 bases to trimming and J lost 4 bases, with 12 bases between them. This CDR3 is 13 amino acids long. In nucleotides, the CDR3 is TGTGCCAGCAGTACCGACAGCCGCTATGGCTACACCTTC. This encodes CASSTDSRYGYTF.

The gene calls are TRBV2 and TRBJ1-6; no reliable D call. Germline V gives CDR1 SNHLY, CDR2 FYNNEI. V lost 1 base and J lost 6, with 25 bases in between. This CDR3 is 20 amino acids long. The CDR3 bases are TGTGCCAGCAGTGAAGGGTCGGGAAGGCGCCGCCGGGATATTAATTCACCCCTCCACTTT. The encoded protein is CASSEGSGRRRRDINSPLHF. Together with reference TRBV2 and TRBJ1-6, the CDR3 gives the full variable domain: EPEVTQTPSHQVTQMGQEVILRCVPISNHLYFYWYRQILGQKVEFLVSFYNNEISEKSEIFDDQFSVERPDGSNFTLKIRSTKLEDSAMYFCASSEGSGRRRRDINSPLHFGNGTRLTVT.

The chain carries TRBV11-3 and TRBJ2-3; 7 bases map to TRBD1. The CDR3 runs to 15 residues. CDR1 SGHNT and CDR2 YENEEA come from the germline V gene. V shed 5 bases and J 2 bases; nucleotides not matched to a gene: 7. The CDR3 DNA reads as TGTGCCAGCAGCCCAGGGACAGAGATCACAGATACGCAGTATTTT. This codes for CASSPGTEITDTQYF.

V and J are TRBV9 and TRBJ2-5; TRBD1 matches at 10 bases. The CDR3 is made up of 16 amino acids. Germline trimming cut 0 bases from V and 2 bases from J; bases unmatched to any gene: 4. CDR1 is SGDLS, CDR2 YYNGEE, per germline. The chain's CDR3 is CASSVEGQGPQETQYF. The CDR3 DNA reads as TGTGCCAGCAGCGTAGAGGGACAGGGGCCGCAAGAGACCCAGTACTTC.

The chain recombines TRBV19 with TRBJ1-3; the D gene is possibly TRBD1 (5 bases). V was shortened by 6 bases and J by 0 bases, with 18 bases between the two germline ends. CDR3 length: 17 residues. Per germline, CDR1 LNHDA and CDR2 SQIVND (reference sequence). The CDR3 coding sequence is TGTGCCAGTAGGAGTAGGGGTAGTTGGAGCTCTGGAAACACCATATATTTT. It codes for CASRSRGSWSSGNTIYF. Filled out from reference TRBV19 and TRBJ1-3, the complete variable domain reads DGGITQSPKYLFRKEGQNVTLSCEQNLNHDAMYWYRQDPGQGLRLIYYSQIVNDFQKGDIAEGYSVSREKKESFPLTVTSAQKNPTAFYLCASRSRGSWSSGNTIYFGEGSWLTVV.